This T cell receptor beta chain is from a study of blood T cell repertoires in COVID-19. Symptom resolution, clearance, or two negative PCRs marked donors in Cohort 3 as recovered. TCRdb's copy holds only in-frame clones and misses some; the assay was immunoSEQ multiplex PCR. The sample lists some 490,000 clones; around nine tenths were seen once. V trimming: 5 bases; J trimming: 6 bases; junction bases outside the gene matches: 6. The CDR3 has 13 amino acids. The chain carries TRBV12-3 or TRBV12-4 and TRBJ1-2; 7 bases are a match to TRBD1. Sequencing was done on a sample of PBMCs or T cells enriched from blood (not recorded which). The sequence came from a woman between 55 and 75 years old who had recovered from COVID-19. The DNA for the CDR3 is TGTGCCAGCAGTCAGACAGGGTACGATGGCTACACCTTC. Residues: CASSQTGYDGYTF.